These 20 T cell receptor beta chains were sequenced from one sample in a study of vaccination and CD4 T cells after COVID-19. Described treatment: approximately 9-day PBMC culture with coronavirus spike peptide pools or control peptides (ViraFEST assay). At the Johns Hopkins FTIC core, DNA taken from cultured CD4+ T cells was sequenced by way of the Oncomine TCR Beta short-read assay. TCRdb re-derived calls from the PCR reads in MiXCR, one entry per CDR3 protein. There are some 15,000 distinct CDR3 sequences in the sample; 75% to 80% occur only once, and roughly 8.8% lies in the top ten. Which antigens these TCRs recognize remains unknown. The material was CD4+ T cells from blood, cultured in vitro, obtained after SARS-CoV-2 vaccination. Source of these receptors: a human donor who received a COVID-19 vaccine.

The chain is built from TRBV11-3 and TRBJ2-7; 8 bases line up with TRBD1. Trimming at V came to 5 bases and at J to 3 bases, leaving 9 bases not matched to a gene. Germline V gene lookup returns CDR1 SGHNT and CDR2 YENEEA. CDR3 length: 15 amino acids. Here the CDR3 reads CASSAQGARNYEQYF. CDR3 DNA: TGTGCCAGCAGCGCCCAGGGGGCTCGGAACTACGAGCAGTACTTC.

The V gene is TRBV9, the J gene TRBJ1-1; 7 positions agree with TRBD1. Germline trimming cut 0 bases from V and 2 bases from J; bases unmatched to any gene: 7. The germline CDR1 and CDR2 sequences are SGDLS and YYNGEE. The CDR3 runs to 16 residues. CDR3 residues: CASSVVSGGENTEAFF. The DNA for the CDR3 is TGTGCCAGCAGCGTAGTGTCAGGGGGGGAAAACACTGAAGCTTTCTTT.

V usage is TRBV20-1 and J usage is TRBJ2-3; TRBD2 aligns across 10 bases. J gave up 4 bases and V 1 base, and 8 bases lay outside the gene matches. CDR1 and CDR2 (germline): DFQATT, SNEGSKA (reference sequence). This CDR3 comprises 16 residues. CDR3 in amino acids: CSARVGSGGYSDTQYF. CDR3 in DNA: TGCAGTGCTAGAGTCGGTAGCGGGGGGTATTCAGATACGCAGTATTTT.

The chain couples TRBV6-1 to TRBJ1-2, with a weak D call TRBD1 (5 bases). The CDR3 has 16 residues. Germline lookup yields CDR1 MNHNS and CDR2 SASEGT. Trimming pared 6 bases from V and 0 bases from J, leaving 17 bases between. CDR3 nucleotides: TGTGCCAGCAGCCGCAACCTCGACAGAGCTAACTATGGCTACACCTTC. Translated: CASSRNLDRANYGYTF.

The chain links TRBV15 to TRBJ2-5; 9 bases map to TRBD1. Germline V lookup: CDR1 LNHNV, CDR2 YYDKDF (reference sequence). Unmatched junction bases numbered 5, after V lost 0 bases and J lost 6 bases. The CDR3 is 15 amino acids. This chain's CDR3 is CATSRDRDRDQTQYF. CDR3 nucleotide sequence: TGTGCCACCAGCAGAGACCGGGACAGGGACCAGACCCAGTACTTC. Full variable domain (rest looked up from reference TRBV15 and TRBJ2-5): DAMVIQNPRYQVTQFGKPVTLSCSQTLNHNVMYWYQQKSSQAPKLLFHYYDKDFNNEADTPDNFQSRRPNTSFCFLDIRSPGLGDTAMYLCATSRDRDRDQTQYFGPGTRLLVL.

The J gene is TRBJ2-3, the V gene TRBV3-1; TRBD2 matches at 8 bases. CDR1 and CDR2 (germline): LGHDT, YNNKEL (reference sequence). The CDR3 covers 15 residues. J gave up 3 bases and V 2 bases, and 4 bases lay outside the gene matches. The CDR3 sequence: CASSQYGGATDTQYF. Here the CDR3 DNA reads TGTGCCAGCAGCCAATACGGGGGGGCGACAGATACGCAGTATTTT.

V gene TRBV4-1 combines with J gene TRBJ2-3; 8 bases are shared with TRBD2. The CDR3 is 19 amino acids. The germline V gene encodes CDR1 MGHRA and CDR2 YSYEKL. V dropped 4 bases and J dropped 1; count of bases not matched to a gene: 16. The CDR3 DNA reads as TGCGCCAGCAGCCTTCGGAAATTGGGGCTAGCGGGTCGCACAGATACGCAGTATTTT. Translation: CASSLRKLGLAGRTDTQYF.

The chain joins TRBV12-3 or TRBV12-4 to TRBJ2-3; no firm D call. V dropped 6 bases and J dropped 8 bases, with 12 bases sitting between them. The CDR3 covers 12 residues. CDR3 sequence reads: CASSKTPPTQYF. The CDR3 DNA follows: TGTGCCAGCAGCAAGACCCCGCCTACGCAGTATTTT.

This sequence joins TRBV9 and TRBJ1-3; 10 bases are a match to TRBD1. Unmatched junction bases numbered 20, after V lost 4 bases and J lost 4 bases. The CDR3 length is 20 residues. Germline CDR1 and CDR2: SGDLS and YYNGEE. CDR3 bases: TGTGCCAGCAGCTTATGGCCCCGGGACAGGGGTCATATGCGCGGAAACACCATATATTTT. As protein: CASSLWPRDRGHMRGNTIYF.

V gene TRBV27 combines with J gene TRBJ2-3; a possible D gene is TRBD1 (5 bases). CDR1 MNHEY and CDR2 SMNVEV come from the germline V gene (reference sequence). Trimming cost V 1 base and J 4 bases, with 6 bases left between them. The CDR3 covers 13 residues. The CDR3 DNA reads as TGTGCCAGCAGTTTATTGACAGCAGATACGCAGTATTTT. Translated: CASSLLTADTQYF.

This chain joins TRBV7-8 and TRBJ1-1; 8 bases are a match to TRBD1. Germline CDR1 and CDR2: SGHVS and FQNEAQ. The CDR3 is 12 amino acids. J was trimmed by 11 bases and V by 5 bases; bases with no gene match: 7. The CDR3 reads CASSTDRGWAFF. CDR3 nucleotide sequence: TGTGCCAGCAGCACCGACAGGGGCTGGGCTTTCTTT.

The chain recombines TRBV7-9 with TRBJ2-2, with 9 positions matching TRBD1. The CDR3 spans 14 residues. Trimming took 5 bases from V and 6 from J; bases not matched to a gene: 4. Per the germline V gene, CDR1 is SEHNR and CDR2 is FQNEAQ (reference sequence). This chain's CDR3 is CASSRGQGAGELFF. The CDR3 DNA follows: TGTGCCAGCAGCAGGGGACAGGGTGCCGGGGAGCTGTTTTTT.

The chain recombines TRBV29-1 with TRBJ1-2, with D perhaps TRBD1 (6 bases). The germline CDR1 and CDR2 sequences are SQVTM and ANQGSEA. Trimming pared 4 bases from V and 2 bases from J, leaving 8 bases between. The CDR3 consists of 12 residues. CDR3 sequence (DNA): TGCAGCGTTGGAACAGGGAACTATGGCTACACCTTC. Encoded protein: CSVGTGNYGYTF.

This clonotype is labeled medium-sized. CDR3 sequence (DNA): TGTGCCAGCAGTCGAACCGGGACCGCGAGCTCCTATAATTCACCCCTCCACTTT. Its translation: CASSRTGTASSYNSPLHF. The chain is built from TRBV12-3 or TRBV12-4 and TRBJ1-6, with D possibly being TRBD1 (5 bases). Trimming pared 5 bases from V and 0 bases from J, leaving 17 bases between. There are 18 residues in the CDR3.

This rearrangement joins TRBV6-5 to TRBJ1-6, with D possibly being TRBD1 (5 bases). The germline V gene has CDR1 MNHEY and CDR2 SVGAGI. The CDR3 consists of 16 residues. The V end lost 0 bases, the J end lost 8 bases, and 14 bases lay between the germline ends. CDR3 nucleotide sequence: TGTGCCAGCAGTTACTCGCCCAGGGAGACTTATTCACCCCTCCACTTT. Translated, it gives CASSYSPRETYSPLHF.

The chain has TRBV6-1 and TRBJ2-1; 10 nucleotides line up with TRBD2. V lost 5 bases and J lost 1; bases outside the gene matches: 8. This CDR3 spans 17 amino acids. The germline gives CDR1 MNHNS, CDR2 SASEGT. The DNA for the CDR3 is TGTGCCAGCAGTAAAGGGTCTAGCGGGGGATCCTACAATGAGCAGTTCTTC. Amino acid sequence: CASSKGSSGGSYNEQFF.

V gene TRBV7-2 combines with J gene TRBJ1-6, with D hard to call. The CDR3 has 15 residues. In germline, CDR1 is SGHTA, CDR2 FQGNSA. Trimming shortened V by 4 bases and J by 7 bases, and 14 bases separated the two germline ends. CDR3 coding DNA: TGTGCCAGCAGCTCCTATAGAGACCGGAATTCACCCCTCCACTTT. Residues: CASSSYRDRNSPLHF. The entire variable domain, with the rest obtained from reference TRBV7-2 and TRBJ1-6, is as follows: GAGVSQSPSNKVTEKGKDVELRCDPISGHTALYWYRQSLGQGLEFLIYFQGNSAPDKSGLPSDRFSAERTGGSVSTLTIQRTQQEDSAVYLCASSSYRDRNSPLHFGNGTRLTVT.

The gene calls are TRBV19 and TRBJ1-1; D may be TRBD1 (6 bases). V dropped 5 bases and J dropped 4 bases, with 14 bases sitting between them. Germline V gene data show CDR1 as LNHDA and CDR2 as SQIVND (reference sequence). The CDR3 is 14 residues long. The DNA for the CDR3 is TGTGCCAGTAGTGTCAAACAGGGTTCCACTGAAGCTTTCTTT. It yields the protein CASSVKQGSTEAFF. The whole variable domain, remainder taken from reference TRBV19 and TRBJ1-1, is DGGITQSPKYLFRKEGQNVTLSCEQNLNHDAMYWYRQDPGQGLRLIYYSQIVNDFQKGDIAEGYSVSREKKESFPLTVTSAQKNPTAFYLCASSVKQGSTEAFFGQGTRLTVV.

This rearrangement joins TRBV2 to TRBJ2-3, with D possibly being TRBD1 (6 bases). The CDR3 is made up of 16 amino acids. Trimming took 3 bases from V and 3 from J, leaving 16 bases between them. Germline-derived CDR1 and CDR2 are SNHLY and FYNNEI. CDR3 protein: CASSDGGAWRTDTQYF. CDR3 bases: TGTGCCAGCAGTGATGGGGGCGCCTGGAGGACAGATACGCAGTATTTT.

The genes are TRBV6-1 and TRBJ1-5, with 11 bases fitting TRBD1. Germline loops: CDR1 MNHNS, CDR2 SASEGT. The CDR3 runs to 18 residues. With 5 bases clipped from V and 1 base from J, the junction kept 10 bases outside the gene matches. The CDR3 sequence: CASSKKRTGGESNQPQHF. CDR3 nucleotide sequence: TGTGCCAGCAGTAAAAAGAGGACAGGGGGCGAGAGCAATCAGCCCCAGCATTTT.